The present T cell receptor beta chain was sequenced within a study of T cells in Graves' hyperthyroidism and ophthalmopathy. Trimming stripped 8 bases from V and 8 bases from J, with 18 bases between. This CDR3 contains 14 residues. Researchers amplified the TCR beta CDR3 regions from RNA transcripts. A set of HTBI primers served as the primers for a first-round RT-PCR of the TCR CDR3. TCRdb redid the calling of the multiplex PCR reads with MiXCR, one entry per CDR3 protein. The sample holds 300,000 or so distinct CDR3 sequences, roughly 20% seen once. This clonotype was picked up many times. Calling Graves' hyperthyroidism stable meant ophthalmopathy did not progress within 18 months. Uncontrolled infection, other autoimmune disease, pregnancy or lactation disqualified patients from enrolment.

Material for sequencing was blood. This TCR was recovered from a woman in her forties or fifties with Graves' hyperthyroidism. J is TRBJ1-4 and V is TRBV12-3 or TRBV12-4; no definite D call. The CDR3 loop reads CASGLPNKNEKLFF. The CDR3 coding sequence is TGTGCCAGCGGCCTCCCTAATAAGAACGAAAAACTGTTTTTT.